This TCR beta chain was sequenced during a study of T-cell memory formation after mild COVID-19 (dated by TCRdb to the early 2020s). Broadly, across the study: TCR sequence clusters from the two donors were found to be largely donor specific. Two young, previously healthy adult volunteers, one female and one male, were included in the cohort. T-cell clones expanding and contracting after mild COVID-19 in a couple of donors were tracked by longitudinal TCRalpha and TCRbeta repertoire sequencing.

The CDR3 runs 16 residues from the cysteine to the phenylalanine. Only the CDR3 part of the read is kept: 48 bases, read in frame from the first base. V and J are truncated by 6 bases and 0 bases respectively, leaving an intervening sequence of 14 bases. Ficoll-Paque density gradient centrifugation was the method used to isolate PBMCs. Sequencer: Illumina NovaSeq 6000. TCRalpha and TCRbeta cDNA libraries were built by 5'RACE with constant-segment primers, adding sample barcodes and unique molecular identifiers. RNA was extracted from every sample with Trizol reagent. Library amplification was performed in two PCR steps, and a second sample barcode and Illumina TruSeq adapters were introduced in the second step. Sequencing of the libraries was done on an Illumina NovaSeq, producing 2 x 150 bp paired-end reads. The published analysis was carried out like this. Demultiplexing of reads and collapsing into UMI-guided consensus sequences were performed with migec v1.2.7. Using mixcr v2.1.11, UMI consensuses were aligned to TRA and TRB V and J templates and then assembled into clonotypes. A clonotype was counted as expanded or contracted only when both edgeR and NoisET called the clonotype significant, with the noise models trained on biological replicates. For edgeR calls, a false discovery rate-adjusted p below 0.01 and a log2 fold-change threshold of 1 were applied. As an exploratory analysis of dynamics, max-normalized trajectories of the 1000 most abundant clonotypes were examined with PCA combined with hierarchical clustering. Separately sequenced CD4+ and CD8+ repertoires were used to assign the CD4 or CD8 phenotype of responding clones. The raw public data were reprocessed by TCRdb itself: fastp quality trimming at Q25, MiXCR clonotype calling, in-frame beta chains only. Identical CDR3 proteins give one entry, which carries the most common genes and DNA. These V and J calls are TCRdb output, not the study's own analysis. In all, the sample holds some 130,000 distinct CDR3 sequences, and 15% to 20% of those were seen once. The biggest ten clones account for approximately 5.5% of the sample.

Overall study outcomes, separate from this receptor: Contracting CD4+ clones appeared mostly in the CM and EM memory subsets, whereas CD8+ clones were enriched in EMRA. Whether the second-wave clones peaking on day 37 were SARS-CoV-2 specific was not confirmed. Clones contracting from day 15 to 85 had balanced CD4/CD8 phenotypes, while a second wave expanding from day 15 to 37 was biased towards CD4+. The study included only a couple of mild cases, and larger cohorts that include severe cases with pre-infection samples were judged to be necessary. The detection of some responding clones in pre-infection memory suggests that pre-existing cross-reactive memory T cells joined the SARS-CoV-2 response.

Concerning this clonotype itself: The antigen it binds to is not known. Per-base qualities were not stored, and no clone one base away is much larger.

In this chain, TRBV12-3 or TRBV12-4 is recombined with TRBJ2-2; the D gene is possibly TRBD2, with 7 bases matching. This receptor was taken from a man aged 18 to 29 who had mild COVID-19 (a few samples of this study predate the infection). The sample titles of this study are shuffled in the database, so cell type and time point are left out; the donor was told from shared clones. The sample consisted of PBMCs or a T cell subset sorted from them (not recorded which). The CDR3 protein sequence reads: CASSPRGAPNTGELFF. The DNA sequence is given as TGTGCCAGCAGCCCTCGGGGGGCTCCGAACACCGGGGAGCTGTTTTTT.